These T cell receptor beta chains were read from a single sample in a study of blood T cell repertoires in COVID-19. The table came from immunoSEQ multiplex PCR; TCRdb's copy has only in-frame clones and leaves some out. The profile covers 70,000 or so clones, with just over 90% appearing a single time and under 6.5% taken by the ten largest. The source material was peripheral blood. The receptors stem from a woman aged 18 to 35 with acute or convalescent COVID-19. CDR3s include the opening cysteine and the closing phenylalanine or tryptophan. A D gene is named only where the DNA matches it firmly. The size field is filled for only some rows; it gives once, few, many or a size class.

d_gene	v_gene	abundance	j_gene	CDR3nt	CDR3aa
-	TRBV9	-	TRBJ2-1	TGTGCCAGCAGCGTAGGGAGAGGGAGCTCCTACAATGAGCAGTTCTTC	CASSVGRGSSYNEQFF
-	TRBV5-4	-	TRBJ2-7	TGTGCCAGCAGTCGGGGTGGAGACTACGAGCAGTACTTC	CASSRGGDYEQYF
-	TRBV4-1	-	TRBJ2-3	TGCGCCAGCAGCCAAGATGAAGCGAGCACAGATACGCAGTATTTT	CASSQDEASTDTQYF
-	TRBV5-1	-	TRBJ2-1	TGCGCCAGCAGCCCTCCCAGCTACAATGAGCAGTTCTTC	CASSPPSYNEQFF
-	TRBV21-1	once	TRBJ2-5	TGTGCCAGCAGCAAAGCCGCTAGCGGTCAAGAGACCCAGTACTTC	CASSKAASGQETQYF
TRBD1	TRBV15	-	TRBJ2-1	TGTGCCACCAGCAGAGGGACCGGGACAGGGGCCAATGAGCAGTTCTTC	CATSRGTGTGANEQFF
-	TRBV5-4	-	TRBJ2-3	TGTGCCAGCAGCTTAGGGGTTACAAGCACAGATACGCAGTATTTT	CASSLGVTSTDTQYF
-	TRBV4-3	-	TRBJ2-7	TGCGCCAGCAGCCAAGAGCGAGCTTTCCACGAGCAGTACTTC	CASSQERAFHEQYF
TRBD1	TRBV2	-	TRBJ1-4	TGTGCCAGCAGCGAAACCGGGACAGACGGTGAAAAACTGTTTTTT	CASSETGTDGEKLFF
TRBD1	TRBV18	-	TRBJ2-1	TGTGCCAGCTCACCCGGGACAGCATACAATGAGCAGTTCTTC	CASSPGTAYNEQFF
-	TRBV12-5	-	TRBJ1-5	TGTGCTATAAGACCGGGACTTCGGGGACCTCAGCCCCAGCATTTT	CAIRPGLRGPQPQHF
TRBD2	TRBV5-1	-	TRBJ2-3	TGCGCCAGCAGCTTGGCAGCGGGGGGCACAGATACGCAGTATTTT	CASSLAAGGTDTQYF
-	TRBV7-6	-	TRBJ2-7	TGTGCCAGCAGCCGGGGGTTGGTGTCCGAGCAGTACTTC	CASSRGLVSEQYF
TRBD1	TRBV19	few	TRBJ1-5	TGTGCCAGTAGTAGTGGACAGGGGGATCAGCCCCAGCATTTT	CASSSGQGDQPQHF
-	TRBV2	-	TRBJ2-7	TGTGCCAGCAGTGAACACAGGACCCTCGAGCAGTACTTC	CASSEHRTLEQYF
TRBD2	TRBV7-2	-	TRBJ2-2	TGTGCCAGCAGCTTAGCGGCGGGAGGGTACACCGGGGAGCTGTTTTTT	CASSLAAGGYTGELFF
-	TRBV18	few	TRBJ1-1	TGTGCCAGCTCACGGGCCGGAGGAACGGAAGCTTTCTTT	CASSRAGGTEAFF
TRBD1	TRBV11-2	-	TRBJ2-7	TGTGCCAGCAGCCCAATATCGGGACCGCCGGGACAGCTTTACGAGCAGTACTTC	CASSPISGPPGQLYEQYF
-	TRBV6-1	-	TRBJ1-1	TGTGCCAGCAGTGATCGGGGAAACACTGAAGCTTTCTTT	CASSDRGNTEAFF
TRBD2	TRBV27	-	TRBJ2-7	TGTGCCAGCAGTCTCGGGACTAGCGGGAGATCTCACGAGCAGTACTTC	CASSLGTSGRSHEQYF
TRBD1	TRBV27	few	TRBJ1-6	TGTGCCAGCAGTTTGACAGGGAGCTCCTATAATTCACCCCTCCACTTT	CASSLTGSSYNSPLHF
-	TRBV6-5	-	TRBJ1-4	TGTGCCAGCAACAGACCTGATGAAAAACTGTTTTTT	CASNRPDEKLFF
TRBD1	TRBV6-5	-	TRBJ2-5	TGTGCCAGCAGCAGAGACAGGGACGAGACCCAGTACTTC	CASSRDRDETQYF
TRBD1	TRBV9	-	TRBJ1-6	TGTGCCAGCAGCCAGGGGGGTTCACCCCTCCACTTT	CASSQGGSPLHF
-	TRBV9	-	TRBJ1-1	TGTGCCAGCAGCCAAGGAGTATACATGAACACTGAAGCTTTCTTT	CASSQGVYMNTEAFF
TRBD2	TRBV24-1	-	TRBJ2-1	TGTGCCACCAGCCAGACACTCGGGGGGGGTAACAATGAGCAGTTCTTC	CATSQTLGGGNNEQFF
TRBD2	TRBV29-1	-	TRBJ2-1	TGCAGCGTTCTCGAGGGAGAAGCGGGATTTTCCGATGAGCAGTTCTTC	CSVLEGEAGFSDEQFF
-	TRBV5-1	few	TRBJ2-2	TGCGCCAGCAGCAGCGGGACAGGACCCTCCCTCACCGGGGAGCTGTTTTTT	CASSSGTGPSLTGELFF
-	TRBV7-9	-	TRBJ1-1	TGTGCCAGCAGCTTAGCGACAGTAAACACTGAAGCTTTCTTT	CASSLATVNTEAFF
-	TRBV6-5	-	TRBJ1-4	TGTGCCAGCAGTTACGTCACACTAAATGAAAAACTGTTTTTT	CASSYVTLNEKLFF
TRBD1	TRBV30	-	TRBJ1-1	TGTGCCTCTCAGACAGGGGGGTTCACTGAAGCTTTCTTT	CASQTGGFTEAFF
TRBD1	TRBV5-1	once	TRBJ2-4	TGCGCCAGCAGTCCTCGGGACAGCCAAAACATTCAGTACTTC	CASSPRDSQNIQYF
-	TRBV19	-	TRBJ1-5	TGTGCCAGTAGTATACCTCAGGGGAATCAGCCCCAGCATTTT	CASSIPQGNQPQHF
TRBD2	TRBV4-1	-	TRBJ2-2	TGCGCCAGCAGCCCCAGTTCGGGGGGGGCCGGGGAGCTGTTTTTT	CASSPSSGGAGELFF
-	TRBV5-1	-	TRBJ2-1	TGCGCCAGCAGCTACTCCGGGACTGGAGGGTACAATGAGCAGTTCTTC	CASSYSGTGGYNEQFF
TRBD2	TRBV12-3/TRBV12-4	-	TRBJ2-3	TGTGCCAGCCGTAGCGGGCCCACAGATACGCAGTATTTT	CASRSGPTDTQYF
TRBD1	TRBV11-2	-	TRBJ1-1	TGTGCCAGCAGCTTCGGGACAGGGGGCACTGAAGCTTTCTTT	CASSFGTGGTEAFF
TRBD1	TRBV7-2	-	TRBJ1-2	TGTGCCAGCAGGGACAGGGGAGGGGGCAACTATGGCTACACCTTC	CASRDRGGGNYGYTF
TRBD1	TRBV7-8	-	TRBJ1-5	TGTGCCAGCAGCTCGGACAGGGTTAGCAATCAGCCCCAGCATTTT	CASSSDRVSNQPQHF
TRBD2	TRBV29-1	-	TRBJ2-1	TGCAGCGCGCAGGGGGGACTAGCATCCTACAATGAGCAGTTCTTC	CSAQGGLASYNEQFF
-	TRBV27	-	TRBJ1-1	TGTGCCAGCAGTCCCACAGGGTTATCGGACCGGAACACTGAAGCTTTCTTT	CASSPTGLSDRNTEAFF
TRBD1	TRBV28	once	TRBJ1-3	TGTGCCAGTCTCTCATCAACTAAGTGGGACAGGTCTGGAAACACCATATATTTT	CASLSSTKWDRSGNTIYF
-	TRBV7-8	-	TRBJ1-1	TGTGCCAGCAGCTCCCACATCATGAACACTGAAGCTTTCTTT	CASSSHIMNTEAFF
-	TRBV27	once	TRBJ1-1	TGTGCCAGCAGTTCGGGACTCCCTCGGACTGAAGCTTTCTTT	CASSSGLPRTEAFF
-	TRBV5-1	-	TRBJ2-1	TGCGCCAGCAGCTTCCCCCCTTACAATGAGCAGTTCTTC	CASSFPPYNEQFF
-	TRBV19	-	TRBJ1-5	TGTGCCAGTAGTCTAGACAGGAATCAGCCCCAGCATTTT	CASSLDRNQPQHF
-	TRBV19	-	TRBJ2-1	TGTGCCAGTAGTGGAACAGGGCCGAGCTCCTACAATGAGCAGTTCTTC	CASSGTGPSSYNEQFF
TRBD1	TRBV30	-	TRBJ2-2	TGTGCCTGGAATTGGGGAGGGACAGGGGAGGCCGGGGAGCTGTTTTTT	CAWNWGGTGEAGELFF
TRBD2	TRBV4-3	-	TRBJ2-7	TGCGCCAGCAGCCAAACTTTGACTAGCGGGAGGGCCACGAAGTTATATGAGCAGTACTTC	CASSQTLTSGRATKLYEQYF
-	TRBV9	-	TRBJ2-2	TGTGCCAGCACCCGGACAGCGAACACCGGGGAGCTGTTTTTT	CASTRTANTGELFF
TRBD2	TRBV18	-	TRBJ2-3	TGTGCCAGCTCATCCACCACTAGCGGCAGCACAGATACGCAGTATTTT	CASSSTTSGSTDTQYF
-	TRBV6-5	-	TRBJ2-7	TGTGCCAGCAGAATAGCGGAAGGAACCTACGAGCAGTACTTC	CASRIAEGTYEQYF
TRBD2	TRBV7-9	-	TRBJ2-7	TGTGCCAGCAGCTCCCAAGCGGGAGCCCTACACGAGCAGTACTTC	CASSSQAGALHEQYF
TRBD2	TRBV9	-	TRBJ2-3	TGTGCCAGCAGCGGAACTAGCGGGGGACTCACAGATACGCAGTATTTT	CASSGTSGGLTDTQYF